One TCR beta chain is described in this entry. The data belong to a study of cytomegalovirus exposure and HLA in healthy donors. The PCR used 60 Vbeta and 13 Jbeta primers. Only in-frame clones appear in the TCRdb table, and some are missing; sequencing was by immunoSEQ multiplex PCR. The sample lists some 150,000 clones; about two thirds were seen once. Each donor's status was that of a healthy bone marrow donor. The CDR3 extends over 16 amino acids. Unmatched junction bases numbered 16, after V lost 4 bases and J lost 7 bases. CDR1 is MGHDK and CDR2 is SYGVNS in the germline V gene. V usage is TRBV25-1 and J usage is TRBJ2-7, with 7 bases identical to TRBD1. The material sequenced was PBMCs. This TCR was recovered from a man aged 55 to 70 in good health and CMV-seronegative. The CDR3 region is CASSAPDRLTTKEQYF. The CDR3 nucleotides are TGTGCCAGCAGTGCCCCGGACAGGCTGACTACGAAAGAGCAGTACTTC.